These 28 T cell receptor beta chains were sequenced from one sample in a study of early T cells in non-severe SARS-CoV-2 infection. TCRdb passed the 5' RACE reads through MiXCR, listing each CDR3 protein once. Of tens of thousands of distinct CDR3 sequences in the sample, roughly an eighth are singletons; the top ten hold 4% to 5.5%. The sample comprised whole blood. The receptor source for this set is an adult who was a healthcare worker with PCR-confirmed SARS-CoV-2 infection or an uninfected control (not recorded which).

In its sample, this clonotype was seen many times. The chain carries TRBV6-2 or TRBV6-3 and TRBJ2-1; 10 bases are shared with TRBD2. The V segment lost 2 bases and the J segment 7 bases; nucleotides outside the gene matches: 5. The CDR3 length is 15 residues. Germline values: CDR1 MNHEY, CDR2 SVGEGT. Here the CDR3 reads CASSYGLAGVNEQFF. The DNA for the CDR3 is TGTGCCAGCAGTTACGGGCTAGCGGGGGTGAATGAGCAGTTCTTC.

This clonotype showed up many times. The rearrangement joins TRBV27 to TRBJ2-1, with TRBD2 identical over 9 bases. The CDR3 length is 16 residues. Trimming took 6 bases from V and 3 from J; bases not matched to a gene: 9. Germline values: CDR1 MNHEY, CDR2 SMNVEV (reference sequence). In nucleotides, the CDR3 is TGTGCCAGCAGGAACCCCCTTAGCGGGAGCTACAATGAGCAGTTCTTC. Translating it yields CASRNPLSGSYNEQFF.

The sample holds a few counts of this clonotype. This sequence joins TRBV29-1 and TRBJ1-2; D is perhaps TRBD1 (6 bases). The germline gives CDR1 SQVTM, CDR2 ANQGSEA. The CDR3 spans 13 residues. The ends were cut back, 3 bases at V and 8 bases at J, with 16 bases in the middle. The CDR3 DNA sequence: TGCAGCGTTGATTGGAAGGGGGGATACGGCTACACCTTC. As protein: CSVDWKGGYGYTF.

Worth noting for this clonotype: Its ends do not fully match the called genes, so a read error is possible. V and J are TRBV5-1 and TRBJ2-7; 7 bases line up with TRBD2. Germline V CDR1 and CDR2: SGHRS, YFSETQ. The CDR3 is made up of 15 amino acids. The CDR3 here is CASSRDYGASNEQYF. The CDR3 bases are TGCGCCAGCAGCCGGGACTATGGGGCCTCCAACGAGCAGTACTTC.

This clonotype was detected ten times or more. This rearrangement joins TRBV19 to TRBJ2-3; TRBD1 aligns across 8 bases. The V gene end was trimmed by 5 bases and the J gene end by 5 bases; junction bases not matched to a gene: 3. The CDR3 is 13 residues long. From germline, CDR1 is LNHDA and CDR2 SQIVND (reference sequence). The CDR3 DNA sequence: TGTGCCAGTAGTGACAGGGGTGGAGATACGCAGTATTTT. Translating it yields CASSDRGGDTQYF.

This clonotype was detected a few times. V is TRBV6-1 and J is TRBJ2-6, with D tentatively TRBD1 (6 bases). Deletions cut 6 bases from V and 0 bases from J, with 6 bases between. The CDR3 contains 14 residues. CDR1 is MNHNS, CDR2 SASEGT, per germline. CDR3 amino acids: CASRTGSGANVLTF. The CDR3 region has the DNA TGTGCCAGCAGGACAGGCTCTGGGGCCAACGTCCTGACTTTC.

This clonotype was counted a few times. The V gene is TRBV6-6, the J gene TRBJ2-2; TRBD2 matches 9 bases. The CDR3 is 16 amino acids. Losses at the gene ends were 7 bases for V and 3 bases for J; bases not matched to a gene: 9. Germline CDR1 MNHNY, CDR2 SVGAGI (reference sequence). The CDR3 nucleotides read TGTGCCAGCATCCGGCGGGGGGGGAGAGACACCGGGGAGCTGTTTTTT. Its translation is CASIRRGGRDTGELFF.

This clonotype has more than one count but fewer than ten. This sequence joins TRBV10-3 and TRBJ2-7; maybe TRBD1 (6 bases). The CDR3 is 13 amino acids. The V gene lost 11 bases and the J gene lost 4 bases, with 18 bases spanning the gap. Germline V CDR1 and CDR2: ENHRY, SYGVKD. The CDR3 loop is CAARRDTYYEQYF. CDR3 DNA: TGTGCCGCCCGCCGGGACACCTATTACGAGCAGTACTTC.

This clonotype was detected many times. This chain uses TRBV28 with TRBJ1-1; D perhaps matches TRBD1 (5 bases). Trimming shortened V by 6 bases and J by 6 bases, and 17 bases separated the two germline ends. This CDR3 comprises 14 residues. Germline V lookup: CDR1 MDHEN, CDR2 SYDVKM. The CDR3 loop reads CASRRTSVGAEAFF. The CDR3 region has the DNA TGTGCCAGCAGACGGACCTCCGTGGGGGCTGAAGCTTTCTTT.

This clonotype came up a few times. The V call is TRBV12-3 or TRBV12-4, the J call TRBJ2-1, with D perhaps assigned TRBD1 or TRBD2 (7 bases each). This CDR3 comprises 16 residues. Trimming took 4 bases from V and 0 from J, leaving 13 bases between them. CDR3 region: CASSSPRGGSYNEQFF. The CDR3 DNA sequence: TGTGCCAGCAGTTCGCCCAGGGGGGGCTCCTACAATGAGCAGTTCTTC.

The rearrangement joins TRBV3-1 to TRBJ1-2; TRBD1 is a possible D gene (5 bases). With 4 bases removed from V and 1 base from J, the gap between germline ends came to 19 bases. The CDR3 contains 17 residues. Germline V gene lookup returns CDR1 LGHDT and CDR2 YNNKEL (reference sequence). The DNA of the CDR3 is TGTGCCAGCAGCCCGACCGGGACCTTTACTCTTAACTATGGCTACACCTTC. It codes for CASSPTGTFTLNYGYTF. The variable domain in full, completed from reference TRBV3-1 and TRBJ1-2, reads DTAVSQTPKYLVTQMGNDKSIKCEQNLGHDTMYWYKQDSKKFLKIMFSYNNKELIINETVPNRFSPKSPDKAHLNLHINSLELGDSAVYFCASSPTGTFTLNYGYTFGSGTRLTVV.

V is TRBV29-1 and J is TRBJ2-7, with D perhaps TRBD1 or TRBD2 (5 bases each). Deletions cut 2 bases from V and 6 bases from J, with 8 bases between. In germline, CDR1 is SQVTM, CDR2 ANQGSEA. The CDR3 has 11 amino acids. CDR3 in amino acids: CSVESGAEQYF. CDR3 nucleotides: TGCAGCGTTGAATCCGGGGCCGAGCAGTACTTC.

This clonotype was found many times. The chain employs TRBV7-2 and TRBJ1-2; 8 nucleotides align to TRBD1. With V trimmed by 5 bases and J by 10 bases, 15 bases remained unmatched. Germline CDR1 and CDR2: SGHTA and FQGNSA. This CDR3 has 15 residues. The CDR3 nucleotides are TGTGCCAGCAGCATTACCTCGACAGGGGTCCCCTCCTACACCTTC. It yields the protein CASSITSTGVPSYTF.

This clonotype occurred a few times. This chain's CDR3 is CSAYATSDMSSYNEQFF. The CDR3, as DNA: TGCAGCGCCTACGCGACTAGTGATATGAGCTCCTACAATGAGCAGTTCTTC. The rearrangement joins TRBV29-1 to TRBJ2-1, with a weak D call TRBD2 (6 bases). CDR3 size: 17 residues. V dropped 7 bases and J dropped 0 bases, with 22 bases sitting between them. The germline CDR1 and CDR2 sequences are SQVTM and ANQGSEA.

The chain couples TRBV7-3 to TRBJ2-1; possible D gene TRBD2, 5 bases. Germline values: CDR1 SGHTA, CDR2 FQGTGA. This CDR3 spans 15 amino acids. Trimming left V 5 bases short and J 7 bases short, with 18 bases between. Written as DNA, the CDR3 is TGTGCCAGCAGCCCAACTAGTTTCAGCTTGAATGAGCAGTTCTTC. This codes for CASSPTSFSLNEQFF.

The chain couples TRBV7-6 to TRBJ2-5; 12 nucleotides line up with TRBD2. The CDR3 runs 15 residues. Germline CDR1 is SGHVS and CDR2 is FNYEAQ. Trimming at V came to 8 bases and at J to 4 bases, leaving 8 bases not matched to a gene. The CDR3 sequence is CASSPLAGGGETQYF. CDR3 in DNA: TGTGCCAGCTCCCCACTAGCGGGAGGTGGAGAGACCCAGTACTTC.

The chain links TRBV12-5 to TRBJ2-5, with 12 nucleotides matching TRBD1. Germline-derived CDR1 and CDR2 are LGHNT and FRNRAP. The CDR3 runs to 17 residues. With 2 bases clipped from V and 3 bases from J, the junction kept 7 bases outside the gene matches. The CDR3 coding sequence is TGTGCTAGTGGTTTGACCGCCGGGACAGGGGGCGAAGAGACCCAGTACTTC. It codes for CASGLTAGTGGEETQYF.

This chain links TRBV7-6 with TRBJ2-5; perhaps TRBD1 as D (5 bases). The germline gives CDR1 SGHVS, CDR2 FNYEAQ. Trimming shortened V by 2 bases and J by 2 bases, and 9 bases separated the two germline ends. The CDR3 contains 14 residues. The CDR3 nucleotides read TGTGCCAGCAGCTTATGGGGCAAACAAGAGACCCAGTACTTC. Protein sequence: CASSLWGKQETQYF.

The sample holds a few counts of this clonotype. The chain employs TRBV10-3 and TRBJ1-5, with 8 bases identical to TRBD1. V was clipped by 4 bases and J by 2 bases; unmatched bases: 1. The germline gives CDR1 ENHRY, CDR2 SYGVKD. The CDR3 has 14 residues. The CDR3 DNA reads TGTGCCATCAGTGCGACAGGGGGCAATCAGCCCCAGCATTTT. Translation gives CAISATGGNQPQHF.

This clonotype was counted many times. The chain has TRBV14 and TRBJ2-2, with D possibly being TRBD2 (5 bases). The V gene lost 3 bases and the J gene lost 6 bases, with 23 bases spanning the gap. The CDR3 covers 18 residues. Germline V gene sequence: CDR1 SGHDN, CDR2 FVKESK. This chain's CDR3 is CASSQKIPTRRIAGELFF. The CDR3 nucleotides are TGTGCCAGCAGCCAGAAAATACCAACTAGGCGCATTGCCGGGGAGCTGTTTTTT.

V is TRBV6-2 or TRBV6-3 and J is TRBJ2-1, with D possibly TRBD2 on 5 matching bases. This CDR3 is 14 amino acids long. V lost 7 bases to trimming and J lost 5 bases, with 15 bases between them. Germline lookup yields CDR1 MNHEY and CDR2 SVGEGT. The CDR3, as DNA: TGTGCCAGCACGGGCCTAAGACTAAACAATGAGCAGTTCTTC. Amino acid sequence: CASTGLRLNNEQFF.

The chain has TRBV7-9 and TRBJ2-3, with a weak D call TRBD2 (6 bases). The CDR3 sequence is 13 residues long. V was cut by 5 bases and J by 4 bases, with 10 bases left in between. CDR1 and CDR2 (germline): SEHNR, FQNEAQ (reference sequence). The CDR3 protein is CASSQTSPDTQYF. In DNA form, the CDR3 reads TGTGCCAGCAGCCAGACTAGTCCAGATACGCAGTATTTT.

CDR3 residues: CASSHVLAGLAKNIQYF. CDR3 bases: TGTGCCAGCAGCCATGTTCTAGCGGGACTAGCCAAAAACATTCAGTACTTC. J is TRBJ2-4 and V is TRBV3-2; the table's D call, TRBD2, has no DNA check behind it. TRBV3-2 is assigned pseudogene status. The CDR3 sequence is 17 residues long.

This clonotype came up many times. The rearrangement links TRBV21-1 to TRBJ2-1; the D call of TRBD2 is as the table states it, not checked on the DNA. TRBV21-1 is termed a pseudogene. The CDR3 is made up of 14 amino acids. The CDR3 DNA follows: TGTGCCAGCAGCAAGGGACTAGCGGGAGGGCCAAAGTTCTTC. It yields the protein CASSKGLAGGPKFF.

The chain links TRBV18 to TRBJ2-1; 8 nucleotides align to TRBD1. The CDR3 covers 15 residues. V shed 6 bases and J 6 bases; nucleotides not matched to a gene: 10. Germline V gene lookup returns CDR1 KGHSH and CDR2 LQKENI. This chain's CDR3 is CASSSQGAKANEQFF. CDR3 in DNA: TGTGCCAGCTCGTCCCAGGGGGCGAAGGCCAATGAGCAGTTCTTC.

The V call is TRBV7-9, the J call TRBJ2-3; perhaps TRBD2 as D (6 bases). Trimming took off 3 bases at V and 2 bases at J, with 12 bases between the two ends. The CDR3 spans 15 residues. Germline loops: CDR1 SEHNR, CDR2 FQNEAQ (reference sequence). CDR3 in amino acids: CASSFQAGHTDTQYF. CDR3 coding DNA: TGTGCCAGCAGCTTTCAGGCGGGGCACACAGATACGCAGTATTTT.

This clonotype was found many times. The chain couples TRBV7-9 to TRBJ2-5; no clear D. CDR1 SEHNR and CDR2 FQNEAQ come from the germline V gene (reference sequence). This CDR3 is 13 amino acids long. Trimming shortened V by 4 bases and J by 0 bases, and 6 bases separated the two germline ends. The CDR3 DNA reads as TGTGCCAGCAGCTCGGTCAACCAAGAGACCCAGTACTTC. Translated: CASSSVNQETQYF.

CDR3 in DNA: TGTGCCAGCAGTGAATATGACGGCGAGCAGTACTTC. It encodes CASSEYDGEQYF. This chain links TRBV2 with TRBJ2-7, with no clear D. V was shortened by 2 bases and J by 6 bases, with 8 bases between the two germline ends. This CDR3 is built from 12 residues. Germline V gene sequence: CDR1 SNHLY, CDR2 FYNNEI.